This T cell receptor beta chain emerged from a study of Ad26.COV2.S vaccination and SARS-CoV-2 variants. The data were produced by immunoSEQ multiplex PCR, yet TCRdb's version contains in-frame clones alone and is incomplete. This table holds roughly 100,000 clones, over 70% found once. Whole-study results and caveats: Compared with placebo recipients, vaccine recipients had higher spike-specific TCR breadth. Total T cell responses may have been underestimated by the TCR breadth and depth analyses. Comparability of non-spike TCR breadth was observed across vaccine and placebo recipients. Considerable breadth of spike-specific CD8+ and CD4+ T cell responses has reportedly been documented following vaccination.

V was pared by 4 bases and J by 4 bases, with 6 bases of the junction left unmatched. CDR3 length equals 16 residues. Per germline, CDR1 KGHSH and CDR2 LQKENI. This clone has a single count. Its antigen is not known. The chain couples TRBV18 to TRBJ2-2, with 10 bases lining up with TRBD1. Sequenced here: peripheral blood, sampled after recovery from COVID-19. This receptor was identified in a human donor who had recovered from COVID-19. CDR3 loop: CASSHDRGRPTGELFF. Here the CDR3 DNA reads TGTGCCAGCTCACACGACAGGGGGCGCCCCACCGGGGAGCTGTTTTTT.